The following is a T cell receptor (beta chain) sequence with its context. These data are taken from a study of sequential checkpoint blockade in melanoma. Looking at the study overall: Randomization was 1:1 between first-line nivolumab→ipilimumab and ipilimumab→nivolumab.

Produced via immunoSEQ multiplex PCR; TCRdb's table is partial and in-frame only. The table records approximately 28,000 clones, roughly nine tenths of them present only once. Germline CDR1 MDHEN, CDR2 SYDVKM. V shed 3 bases and J 12 bases; nucleotides not matched to a gene: 5. The CDR3 sequence is 12 residues long. Treatment described: randomized to nivolumab then ipilimumab (arm A) or the reverse (arm B). The sequence was collected from a human donor with melanoma. This chain uses TRBV28 with TRBJ2-3; 8 bases are shared with TRBD1. The sequencing used CD8+ T cells sorted from blood (inferred from file names), collected from a patient given nivolumab and ipilimumab in sequence. As DNA, the CDR3 is TGTGCCAGCAGTTTTGTACAGGGGGAACAGTATTTT. Translation gives CASSFVQGEQYF.